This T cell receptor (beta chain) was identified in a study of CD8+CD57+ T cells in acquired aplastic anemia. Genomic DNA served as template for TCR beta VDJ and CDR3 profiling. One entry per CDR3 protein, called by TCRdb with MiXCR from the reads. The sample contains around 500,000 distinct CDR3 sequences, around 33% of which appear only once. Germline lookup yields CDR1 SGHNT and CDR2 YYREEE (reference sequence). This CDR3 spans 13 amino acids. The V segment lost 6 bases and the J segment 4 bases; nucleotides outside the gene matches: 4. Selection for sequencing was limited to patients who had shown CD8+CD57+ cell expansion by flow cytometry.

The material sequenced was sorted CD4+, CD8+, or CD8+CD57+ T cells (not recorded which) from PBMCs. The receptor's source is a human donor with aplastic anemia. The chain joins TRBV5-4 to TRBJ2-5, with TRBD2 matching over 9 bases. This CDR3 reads CASTIAGVETQYF. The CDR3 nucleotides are TGTGCCAGCACCATAGCGGGAGTAGAGACCCAGTACTTC.